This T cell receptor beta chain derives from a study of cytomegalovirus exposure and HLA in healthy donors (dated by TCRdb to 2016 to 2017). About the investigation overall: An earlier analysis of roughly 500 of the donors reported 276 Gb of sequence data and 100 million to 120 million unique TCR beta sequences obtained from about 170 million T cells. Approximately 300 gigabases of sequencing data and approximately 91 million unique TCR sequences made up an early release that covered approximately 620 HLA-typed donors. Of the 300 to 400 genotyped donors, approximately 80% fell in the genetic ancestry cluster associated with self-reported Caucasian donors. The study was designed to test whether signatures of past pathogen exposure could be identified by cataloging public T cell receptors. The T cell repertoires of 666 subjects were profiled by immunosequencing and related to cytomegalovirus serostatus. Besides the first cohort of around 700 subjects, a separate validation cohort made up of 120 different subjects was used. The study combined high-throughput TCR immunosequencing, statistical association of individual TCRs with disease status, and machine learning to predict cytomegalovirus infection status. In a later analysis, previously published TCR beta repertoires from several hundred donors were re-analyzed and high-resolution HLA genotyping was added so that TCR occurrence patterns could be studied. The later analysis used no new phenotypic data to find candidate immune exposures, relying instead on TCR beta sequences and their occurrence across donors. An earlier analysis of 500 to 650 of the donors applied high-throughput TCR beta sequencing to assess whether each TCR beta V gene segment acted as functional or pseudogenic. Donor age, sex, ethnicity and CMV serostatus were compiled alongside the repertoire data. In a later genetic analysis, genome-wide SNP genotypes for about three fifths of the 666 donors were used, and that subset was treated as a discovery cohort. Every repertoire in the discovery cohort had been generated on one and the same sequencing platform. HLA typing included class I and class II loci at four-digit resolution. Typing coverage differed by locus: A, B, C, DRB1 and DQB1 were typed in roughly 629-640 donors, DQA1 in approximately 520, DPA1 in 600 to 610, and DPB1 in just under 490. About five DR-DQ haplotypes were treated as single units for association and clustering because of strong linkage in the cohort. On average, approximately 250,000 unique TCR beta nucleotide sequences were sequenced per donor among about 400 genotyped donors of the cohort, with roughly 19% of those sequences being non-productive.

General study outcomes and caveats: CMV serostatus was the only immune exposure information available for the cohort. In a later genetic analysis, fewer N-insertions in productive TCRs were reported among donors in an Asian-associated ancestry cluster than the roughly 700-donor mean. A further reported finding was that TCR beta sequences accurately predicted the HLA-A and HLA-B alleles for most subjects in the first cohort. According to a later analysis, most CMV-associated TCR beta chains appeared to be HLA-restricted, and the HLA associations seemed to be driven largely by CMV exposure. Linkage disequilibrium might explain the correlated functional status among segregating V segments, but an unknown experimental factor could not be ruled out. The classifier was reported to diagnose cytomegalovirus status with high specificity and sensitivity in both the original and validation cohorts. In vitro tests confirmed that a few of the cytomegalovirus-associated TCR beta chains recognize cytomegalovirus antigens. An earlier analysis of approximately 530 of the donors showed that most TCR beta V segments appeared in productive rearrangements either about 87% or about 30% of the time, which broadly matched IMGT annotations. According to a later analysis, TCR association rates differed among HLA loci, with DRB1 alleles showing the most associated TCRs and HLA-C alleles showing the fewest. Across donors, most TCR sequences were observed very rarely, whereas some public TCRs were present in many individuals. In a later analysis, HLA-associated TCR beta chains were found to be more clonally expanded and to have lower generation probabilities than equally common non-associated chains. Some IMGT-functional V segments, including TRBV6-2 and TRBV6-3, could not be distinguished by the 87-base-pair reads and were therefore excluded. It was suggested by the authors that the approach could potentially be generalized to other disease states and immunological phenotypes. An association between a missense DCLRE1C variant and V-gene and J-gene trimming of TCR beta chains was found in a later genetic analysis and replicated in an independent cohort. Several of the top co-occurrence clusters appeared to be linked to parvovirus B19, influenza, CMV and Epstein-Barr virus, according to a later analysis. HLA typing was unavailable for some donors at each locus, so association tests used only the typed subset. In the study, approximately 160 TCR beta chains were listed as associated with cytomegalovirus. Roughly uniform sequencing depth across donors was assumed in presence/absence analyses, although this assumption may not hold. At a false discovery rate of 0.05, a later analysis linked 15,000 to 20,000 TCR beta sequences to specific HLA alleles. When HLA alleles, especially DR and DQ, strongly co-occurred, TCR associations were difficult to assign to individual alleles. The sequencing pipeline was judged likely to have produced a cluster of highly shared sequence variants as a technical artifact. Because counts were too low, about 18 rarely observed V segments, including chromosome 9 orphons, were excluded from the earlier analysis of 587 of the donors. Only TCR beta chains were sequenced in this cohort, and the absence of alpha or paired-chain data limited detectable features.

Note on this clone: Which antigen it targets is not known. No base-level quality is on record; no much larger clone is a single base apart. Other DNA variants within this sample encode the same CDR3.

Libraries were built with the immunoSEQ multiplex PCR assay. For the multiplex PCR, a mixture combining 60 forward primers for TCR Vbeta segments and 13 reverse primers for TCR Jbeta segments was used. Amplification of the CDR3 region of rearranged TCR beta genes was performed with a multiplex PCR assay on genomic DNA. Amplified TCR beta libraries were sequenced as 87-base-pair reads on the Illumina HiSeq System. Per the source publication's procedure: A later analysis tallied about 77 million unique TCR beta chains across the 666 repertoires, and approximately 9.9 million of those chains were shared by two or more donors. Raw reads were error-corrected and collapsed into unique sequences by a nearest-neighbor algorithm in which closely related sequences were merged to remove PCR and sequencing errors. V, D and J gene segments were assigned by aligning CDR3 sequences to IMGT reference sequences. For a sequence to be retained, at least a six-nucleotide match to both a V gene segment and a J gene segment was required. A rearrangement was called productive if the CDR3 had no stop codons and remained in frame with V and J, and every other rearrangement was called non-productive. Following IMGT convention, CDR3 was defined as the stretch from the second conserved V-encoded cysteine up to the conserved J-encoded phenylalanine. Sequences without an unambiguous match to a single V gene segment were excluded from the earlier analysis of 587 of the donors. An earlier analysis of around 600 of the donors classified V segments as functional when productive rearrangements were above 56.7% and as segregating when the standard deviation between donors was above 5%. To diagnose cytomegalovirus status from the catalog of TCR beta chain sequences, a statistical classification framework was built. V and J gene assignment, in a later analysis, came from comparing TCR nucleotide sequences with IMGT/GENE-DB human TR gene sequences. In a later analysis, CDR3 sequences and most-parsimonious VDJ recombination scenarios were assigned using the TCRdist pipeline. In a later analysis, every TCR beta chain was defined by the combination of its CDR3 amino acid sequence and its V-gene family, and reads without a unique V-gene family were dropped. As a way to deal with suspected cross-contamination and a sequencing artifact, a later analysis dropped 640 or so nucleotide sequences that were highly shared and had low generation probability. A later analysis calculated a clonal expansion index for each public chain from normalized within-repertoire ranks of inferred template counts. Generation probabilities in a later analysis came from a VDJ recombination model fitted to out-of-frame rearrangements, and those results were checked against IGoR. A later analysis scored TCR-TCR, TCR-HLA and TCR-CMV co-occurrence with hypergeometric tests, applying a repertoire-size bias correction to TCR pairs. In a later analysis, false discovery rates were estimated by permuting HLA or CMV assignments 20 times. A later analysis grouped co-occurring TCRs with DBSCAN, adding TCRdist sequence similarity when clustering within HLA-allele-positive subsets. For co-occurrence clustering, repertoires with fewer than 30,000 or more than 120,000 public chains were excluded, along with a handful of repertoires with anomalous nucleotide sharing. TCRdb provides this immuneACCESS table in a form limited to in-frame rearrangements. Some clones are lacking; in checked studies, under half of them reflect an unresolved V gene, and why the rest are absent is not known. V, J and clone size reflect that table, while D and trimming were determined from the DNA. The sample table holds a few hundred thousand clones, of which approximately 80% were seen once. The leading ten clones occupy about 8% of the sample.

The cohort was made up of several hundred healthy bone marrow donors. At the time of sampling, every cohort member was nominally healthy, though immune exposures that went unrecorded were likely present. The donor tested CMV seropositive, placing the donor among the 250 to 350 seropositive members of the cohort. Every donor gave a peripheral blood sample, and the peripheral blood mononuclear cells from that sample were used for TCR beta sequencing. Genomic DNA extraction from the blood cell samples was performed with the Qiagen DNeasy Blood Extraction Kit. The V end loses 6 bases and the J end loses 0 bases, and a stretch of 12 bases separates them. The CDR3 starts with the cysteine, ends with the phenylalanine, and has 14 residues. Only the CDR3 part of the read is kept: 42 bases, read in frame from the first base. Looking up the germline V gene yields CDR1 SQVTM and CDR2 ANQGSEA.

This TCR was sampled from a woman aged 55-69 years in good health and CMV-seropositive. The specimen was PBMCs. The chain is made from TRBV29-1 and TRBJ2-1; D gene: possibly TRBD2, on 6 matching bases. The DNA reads TGCAGCGTCGACGATAGCGGCTCCTACAATGAGCAGTTCTTC. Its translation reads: CSVDDSGSYNEQFF.